This T cell receptor beta chain comes out of a study of cytotoxic CD8 clonotypes in ibrutinib-treated CLL. Whole-study results and caveats: Clonality (at baseline) was higher than in age-matched healthy donors and tracked circulating CD8+ T-cell counts. The clonality rise at ibrutinib response reflected private clonotype expansion.

Comment on this clone: Its antigen is not identified.

Sequencing used immunoSEQ multiplex PCR; TCRdb keeps in-frame clones, though not all of them. Of approximately 320,000 clones listed, 67% were seen once; the top ten hold about 6.7%. Germline V gives CDR1 MGHRA, CDR2 YSYEKL. The CDR3 consists of 15 residues. V was shortened by 0 bases and J by 0 bases, with 8 bases between the two germline ends. PBMCs that had been cryopreserved were the source of about 2 micrograms of genomic DNA for TCR beta libraries. The source of this sequence is a human donor with chronic lymphocytic leukemia. The sample in question was PBMCs, obtained after 36 months of ibrutinib treatment. The chain uses TRBV4-1 and TRBJ2-5; D not resolved. As DNA, the CDR3 is TGCGCCAGCAGCCAAGATGAGCCAAACCAAGAGACCCAGTACTTC. It specifies CASSQDEPNQETQYF.